This T cell receptor (beta chain) was retrieved from a study of blood T cell repertoires in COVID-19. Turning to the study itself: Sites in the United States, Italy and Spain provided acute and convalescent COVID-19 samples.

V shed 6 bases and J shed 7 bases, with 16 bases lying between them. Germline V gives CDR1 MNHEY, CDR2 SVGAGI. The CDR3 spans 13 residues. Measured with immunoSEQ multiplex PCR; TCRdb has only the in-frame clones, and not every one. The sample records roughly 300,000 clones, roughly 86% being singletons. The material sequenced was peripheral blood. This clonotype was sampled from a woman aged 45 to 65 who had recovered from COVID-19. The chain is built from TRBV6-5 and TRBJ2-7; D perhaps matches TRBD2 (5 bases). CDR3 loop: CASRHDTGKEQYF. Here the CDR3 DNA reads TGTGCCAGCAGGCACGACACGGGGAAGGAGCAGTACTTC.